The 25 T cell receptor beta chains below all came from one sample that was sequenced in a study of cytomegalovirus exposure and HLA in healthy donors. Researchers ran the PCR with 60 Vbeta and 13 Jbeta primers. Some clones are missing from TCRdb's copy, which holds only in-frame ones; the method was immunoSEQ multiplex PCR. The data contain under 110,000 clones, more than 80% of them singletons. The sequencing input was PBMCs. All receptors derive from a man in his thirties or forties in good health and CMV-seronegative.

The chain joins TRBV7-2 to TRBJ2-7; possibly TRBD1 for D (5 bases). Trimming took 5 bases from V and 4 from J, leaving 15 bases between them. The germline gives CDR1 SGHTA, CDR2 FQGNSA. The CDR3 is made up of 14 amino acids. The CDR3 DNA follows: TGTGCCAGCAGCCTCTCAGGGTCCTTTTACGAGCAGTACTTC. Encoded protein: CASSLSGSFYEQYF. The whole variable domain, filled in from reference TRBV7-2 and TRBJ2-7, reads GAGVSQSPSNKVTEKGKDVELRCDPISGHTALYWYRQSLGQGLEFLIYFQGNSAPDKSGLPSDRFSAERTGGSVSTLTIQRTQQEDSAVYLCASSLSGSFYEQYFGPGTRLTVT.

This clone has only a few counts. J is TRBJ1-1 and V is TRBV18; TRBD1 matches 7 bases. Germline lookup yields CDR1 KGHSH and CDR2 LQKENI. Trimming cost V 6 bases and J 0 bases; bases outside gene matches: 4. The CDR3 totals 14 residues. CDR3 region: CASSRQGLNTEAFF. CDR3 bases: TGTGCCAGCTCCCGACAGGGATTGAACACTGAAGCTTTCTTT. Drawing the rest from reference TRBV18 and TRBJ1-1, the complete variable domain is NAGVMQNPRHLVRRRGQEARLRCSPMKGHSHVYWYRQLPEEGLKFMVYLQKENIIDESGMPKERFSAEFPKEGPSILRIQQVVRGDSAAYFCASSRQGLNTEAFFGQGTRLTVV.

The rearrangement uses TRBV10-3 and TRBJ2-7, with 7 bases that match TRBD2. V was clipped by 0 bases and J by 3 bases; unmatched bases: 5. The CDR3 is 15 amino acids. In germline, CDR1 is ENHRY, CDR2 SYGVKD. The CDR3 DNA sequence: TGTGCCATCAGTGAGTCCCCCGGGACTAACTACGAGCAGTACTTC. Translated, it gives CAISESPGTNYEQYF.

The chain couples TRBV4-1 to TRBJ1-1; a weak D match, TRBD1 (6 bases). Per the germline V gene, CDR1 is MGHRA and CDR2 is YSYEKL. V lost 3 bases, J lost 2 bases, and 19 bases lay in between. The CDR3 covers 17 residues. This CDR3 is CASSHWADGGANTEAFF. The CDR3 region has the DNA TGCGCCAGCAGCCATTGGGCAGACGGGGGGGCTAACACTGAAGCTTTCTTT.

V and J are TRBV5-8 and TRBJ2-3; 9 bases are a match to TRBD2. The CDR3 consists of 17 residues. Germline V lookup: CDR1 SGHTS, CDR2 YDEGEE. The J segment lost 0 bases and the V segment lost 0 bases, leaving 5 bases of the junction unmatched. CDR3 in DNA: TGTGCCAGCAGCTTGGGCCTAGCGGGACCTAGCACAGATACGCAGTATTTT. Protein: CASSLGLAGPSTDTQYF.

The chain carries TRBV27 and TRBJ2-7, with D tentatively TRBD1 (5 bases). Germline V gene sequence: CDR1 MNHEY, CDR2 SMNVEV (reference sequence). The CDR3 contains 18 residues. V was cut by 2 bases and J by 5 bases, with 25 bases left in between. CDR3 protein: CASSLGYRSLRVLDEQYF. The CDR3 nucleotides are TGTGCCAGCAGTTTAGGGTACAGGTCCTTACGGGTTTTGGACGAGCAGTACTTC.

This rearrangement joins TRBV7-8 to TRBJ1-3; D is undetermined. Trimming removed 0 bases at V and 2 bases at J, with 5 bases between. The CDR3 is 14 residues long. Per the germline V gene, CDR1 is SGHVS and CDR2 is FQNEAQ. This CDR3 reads CASSLARAGNTIYF. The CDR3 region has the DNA TGTGCCAGCAGCTTAGCACGGGCTGGAAACACCATATATTTT.

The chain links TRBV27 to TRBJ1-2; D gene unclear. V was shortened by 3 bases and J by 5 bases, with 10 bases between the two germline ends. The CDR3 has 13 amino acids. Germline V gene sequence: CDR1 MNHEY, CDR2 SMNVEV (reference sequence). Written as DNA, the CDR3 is TGTGCCAGCAGTTTTGAGGGTGAATATGGCTACACCTTC. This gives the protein CASSFEGEYGYTF.

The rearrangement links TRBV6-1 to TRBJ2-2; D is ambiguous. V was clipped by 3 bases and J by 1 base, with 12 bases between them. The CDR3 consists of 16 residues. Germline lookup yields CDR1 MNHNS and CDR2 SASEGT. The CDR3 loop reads CASSDQLELNTGELFF. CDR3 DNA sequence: TGTGCCAGCAGTGATCAACTCGAGTTGAACACCGGGGAGCTGTTTTTT.

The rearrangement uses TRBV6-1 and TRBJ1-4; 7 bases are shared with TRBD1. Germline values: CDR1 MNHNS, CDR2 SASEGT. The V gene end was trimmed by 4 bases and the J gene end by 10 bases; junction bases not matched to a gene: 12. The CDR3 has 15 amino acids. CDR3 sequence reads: CASSVGQVLMGKLFF. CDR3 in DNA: TGTGCCAGCAGTGTAGGACAGGTGTTAATGGGAAAACTGTTTTTT.

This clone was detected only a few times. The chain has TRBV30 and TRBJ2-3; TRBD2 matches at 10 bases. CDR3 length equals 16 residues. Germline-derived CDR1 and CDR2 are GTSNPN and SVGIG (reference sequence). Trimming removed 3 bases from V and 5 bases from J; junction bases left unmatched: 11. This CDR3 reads CAWRGGVAGGGDTQYF. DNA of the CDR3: TGTGCCTGGAGAGGCGGGGTAGCGGGAGGTGGAGATACGCAGTATTTT.

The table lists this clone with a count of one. DNA for the CDR3: TGTGCCAGCAGCCCCCGGACTTCTCCCACCGGGGAGCTGTTTTTT. This sequence encodes CASSPRTSPTGELFF. The chain links TRBV21-1 to TRBJ2-2; TRBD2 is the table's D call, not checked against the DNA. TRBV21-1 is designated a pseudogene. This CDR3 has 15 amino acids.

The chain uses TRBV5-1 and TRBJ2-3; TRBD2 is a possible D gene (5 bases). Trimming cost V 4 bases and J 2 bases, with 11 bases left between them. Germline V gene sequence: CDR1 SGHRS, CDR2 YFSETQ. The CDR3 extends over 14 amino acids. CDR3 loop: CASSVGEITDTQYF. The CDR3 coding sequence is TGCGCCAGCAGCGTTGGGGAGATCACAGATACGCAGTATTTT.

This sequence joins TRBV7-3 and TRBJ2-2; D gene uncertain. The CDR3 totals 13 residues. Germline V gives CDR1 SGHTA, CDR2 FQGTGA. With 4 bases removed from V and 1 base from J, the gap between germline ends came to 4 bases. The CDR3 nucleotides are TGTGCCAGCAGCTCAAAGAACACCGGGGAGCTGTTTTTT. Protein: CASSSKNTGELFF.

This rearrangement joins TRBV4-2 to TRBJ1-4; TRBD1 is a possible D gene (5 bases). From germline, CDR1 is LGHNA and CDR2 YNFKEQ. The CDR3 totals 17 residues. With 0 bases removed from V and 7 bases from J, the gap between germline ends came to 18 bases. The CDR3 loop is CASSQDLARAYTEKLFF. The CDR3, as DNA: TGTGCCAGCAGCCAAGACCTGGCCAGGGCGTATACTGAAAAACTGTTTTTT.

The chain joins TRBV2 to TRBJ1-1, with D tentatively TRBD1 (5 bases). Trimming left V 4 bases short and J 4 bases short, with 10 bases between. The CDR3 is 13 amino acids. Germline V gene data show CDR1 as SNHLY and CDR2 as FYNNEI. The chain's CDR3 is CASSGQLFTEAFF. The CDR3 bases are TGTGCCAGCAGTGGACAGTTGTTCACTGAAGCTTTCTTT.

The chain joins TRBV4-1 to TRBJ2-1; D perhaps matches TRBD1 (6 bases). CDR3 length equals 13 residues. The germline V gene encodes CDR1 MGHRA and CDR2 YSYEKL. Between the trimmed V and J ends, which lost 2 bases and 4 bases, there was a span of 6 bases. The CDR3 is CASSQTGYNEQFF. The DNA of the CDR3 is TGCGCCAGCAGCCAAACAGGGTACAATGAGCAGTTCTTC.

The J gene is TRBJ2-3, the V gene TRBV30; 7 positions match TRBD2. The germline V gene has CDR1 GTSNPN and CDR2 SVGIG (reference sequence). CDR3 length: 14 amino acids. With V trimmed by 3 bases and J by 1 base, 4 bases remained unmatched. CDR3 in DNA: TGTGCCTGGAGCCGACTAGCAGGCACAGATACGCAGTATTTT. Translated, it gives CAWSRLAGTDTQYF.

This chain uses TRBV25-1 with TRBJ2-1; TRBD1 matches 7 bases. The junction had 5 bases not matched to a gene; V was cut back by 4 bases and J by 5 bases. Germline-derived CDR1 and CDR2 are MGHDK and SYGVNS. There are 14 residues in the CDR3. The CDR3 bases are TGTGCCAGCAGTGCGGACAGGCTAAACAATGAGCAGTTCTTC. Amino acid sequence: CASSADRLNNEQFF.

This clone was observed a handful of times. The CDR3 coding sequence is TGTGCCAGCAGCTTAGTGGCCCAGGGGGACGCCTCGTACTTC. This codes for CASSLVAQGDASYF. The rearrangement uses TRBV7-9 and TRBJ2-7, with 7 bases fitting TRBD1. The J segment lost 12 bases and the V segment lost 1 base, leaving 12 bases of the junction unmatched. In germline, CDR1 is SEHNR, CDR2 FQNEAQ (reference sequence). The CDR3 is 14 amino acids. The whole variable domain, remainder taken from reference TRBV7-9 and TRBJ2-7, is DTGVSQNPRHKITKRGQNVTFRCDPISEHNRLYWYRQTLGQGPEFLTYFQNEAQLEKSRLLSDRFSAERPKGSFSTLEIQRTEQGDSAMYLCASSLVAQGDASYFGPGTRLTVT.

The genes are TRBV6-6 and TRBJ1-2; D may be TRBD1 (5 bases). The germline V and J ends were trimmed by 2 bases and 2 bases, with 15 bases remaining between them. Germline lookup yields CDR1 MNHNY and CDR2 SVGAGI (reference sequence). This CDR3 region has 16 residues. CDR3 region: CASSYGGEVGNYGYTF. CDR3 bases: TGTGCCAGCAGTTACGGAGGGGAAGTGGGGAACTATGGCTACACCTTC.

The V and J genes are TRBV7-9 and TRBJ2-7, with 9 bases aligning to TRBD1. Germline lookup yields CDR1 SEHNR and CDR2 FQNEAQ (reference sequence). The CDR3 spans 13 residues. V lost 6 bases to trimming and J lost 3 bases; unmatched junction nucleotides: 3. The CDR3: CASRQGAVYEQYF. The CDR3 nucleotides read TGTGCCAGCAGACAGGGGGCCGTCTACGAGCAGTACTTC. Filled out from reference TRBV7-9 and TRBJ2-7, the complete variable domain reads DTGVSQNPRHKITKRGQNVTFRCDPISEHNRLYWYRQTLGQGPEFLTYFQNEAQLEKSRLLSDRFSAERPKGSFSTLEIQRTEQGDSAMYLCASRQGAVYEQYFGPGTRLTVT.

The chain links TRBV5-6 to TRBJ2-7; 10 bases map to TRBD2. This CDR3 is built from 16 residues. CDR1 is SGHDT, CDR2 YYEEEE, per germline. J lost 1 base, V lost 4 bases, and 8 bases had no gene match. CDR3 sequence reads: CASSPGSGRASYEQYF. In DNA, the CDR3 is TGTGCCAGCAGCCCGGGGAGCGGGAGGGCTTCCTACGAGCAGTACTTC. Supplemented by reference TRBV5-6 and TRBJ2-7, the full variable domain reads DAGVTQSPTHLIKTRGQQVTLRCSPKSGHDTVSWYQQALGQGPQFIFQYYEEEERQRGNFPDRFSGHQFPNYSSELNVNALLLGDSALYLCASSPGSGRASYEQYFGPGTRLTVT.

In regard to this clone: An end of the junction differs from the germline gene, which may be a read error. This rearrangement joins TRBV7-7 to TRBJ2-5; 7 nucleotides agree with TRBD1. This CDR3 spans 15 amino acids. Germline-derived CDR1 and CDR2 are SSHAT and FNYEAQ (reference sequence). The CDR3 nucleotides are TGTGCTAGCAGCGTCGAGGGGACAGCTCAAGAGACCCAGTACTTC. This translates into CASSVEGTAQETQYF.

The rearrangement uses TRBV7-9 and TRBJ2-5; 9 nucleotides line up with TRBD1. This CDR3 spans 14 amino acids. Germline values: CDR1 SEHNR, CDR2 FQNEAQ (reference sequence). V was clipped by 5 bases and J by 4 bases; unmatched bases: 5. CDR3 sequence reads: CASSPYRGPETQYF. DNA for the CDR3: TGTGCCAGCAGCCCCTACAGGGGGCCAGAGACCCAGTACTTC.